This T cell receptor beta chain came from a study of regulatory T cells in long-lasting Graves disease. The study, taken as a whole, reports: The persistent group shared about 2,500 public clonotypes, more than the 966 shared by new patients.

There are many counts of this clonotype. What it binds is unknown. Regarding time point: persistent/refractory GD, antithyroid drugs over 5 years with positive TRAb. With RNA extracted from PBMCs as input, the TCR library was made. CDR3-region Arm-PCR and iRepertoire HTBI primers produced the TCR beta libraries. TCRdb ran MiXCR on the multiplex PCR reads and lists one entry per CDR3 protein. The data hold some 340,000 distinct CDR3 sequences, with roughly 20% observed a single time. CDR3 length: 14 residues. Germline V gene data show CDR1 as MDHEN and CDR2 as SYDVKM. V was pared by 5 bases and J by 4 bases, with 11 bases between.

This TCR derives from a woman in her 40s with Graves disease. The specimen comprised peripheral blood mononuclear cells (PBMCs), sampled when the disease was refractory, from a patient treated with antithyroid drugs. The chain employs TRBV28 and TRBJ2-2; TRBD2 might be the D (5 bases). Here the CDR3 DNA reads TGTGCCAGCAGTCGTAGAGGACTCACCGGGGAGCTGTTTTTT. It codes for CASSRRGLTGELFF.